The T cell receptor beta chain under discussion was sequenced for a study of T cells in localized non-small cell lung cancer. The CDR3 loop spans 14 amino acids. Germline values: CDR1 MNHGY, CDR2 SAAAGT. Trimming took 4 bases from V and 6 from J; bases not matched to a gene: 7. There are a few counts of this clone. The antigen is unknown. Sequencing was performed with immunoSEQ multiplex PCR; in TCRdb, only in-frame clones are kept and a portion is missing. Found here are thousands of clones, under 30% of them singletons; the top ten hold roughly 12%. Study findings and constraints: Adjacent lung exhibited a median of about 57 among the 100 most abundant tumor clones.

The TCR comes from a woman aged 40-69 years with stage III lung adenocarcinoma. The sequencing here drew on lung tumor tissue, taken before any cancer treatment. The chain carries TRBV6-8 and TRBJ2-7; 9 bases are shared with TRBD1. CDR3 sequence reads: CASSFDRGSGEQYF. The DNA for the CDR3 is TGTGCCAGCAGTTTCGACAGGGGGTCTGGCGAGCAGTACTTC.